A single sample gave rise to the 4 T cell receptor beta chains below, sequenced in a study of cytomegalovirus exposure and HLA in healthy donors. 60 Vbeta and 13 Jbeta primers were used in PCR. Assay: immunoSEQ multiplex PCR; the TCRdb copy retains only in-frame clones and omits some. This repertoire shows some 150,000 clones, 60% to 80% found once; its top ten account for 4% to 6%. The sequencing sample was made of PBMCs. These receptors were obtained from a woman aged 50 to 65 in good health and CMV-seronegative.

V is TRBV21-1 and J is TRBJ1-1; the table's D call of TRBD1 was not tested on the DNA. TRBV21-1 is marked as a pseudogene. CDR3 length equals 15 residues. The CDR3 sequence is CASSPRAGENTEAFF. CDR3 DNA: TGTGCCAGCAGCCCCCGGGCAGGGGAGAACACTGAAGCTTTCTTT.

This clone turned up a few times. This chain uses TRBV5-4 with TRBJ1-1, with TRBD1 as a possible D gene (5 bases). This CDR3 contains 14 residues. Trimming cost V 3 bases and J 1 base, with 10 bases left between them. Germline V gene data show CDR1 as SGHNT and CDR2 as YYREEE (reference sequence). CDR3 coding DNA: TGTGCCAGCAGCTCAGGGACTTCGAACACTGAAGCTTTCTTT. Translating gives CASSSGTSNTEAFF.

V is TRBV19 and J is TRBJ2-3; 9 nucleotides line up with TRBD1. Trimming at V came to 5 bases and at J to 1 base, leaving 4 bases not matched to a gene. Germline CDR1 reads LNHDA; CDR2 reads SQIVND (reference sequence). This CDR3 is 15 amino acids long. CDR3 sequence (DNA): TGTGCCAGTAGTCCCCGGACAGGGGGCACAGATACGCAGTATTTT. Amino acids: CASSPRTGGTDTQYF. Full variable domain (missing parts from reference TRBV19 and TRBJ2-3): DGGITQSPKYLFRKEGQNVTLSCEQNLNHDAMYWYRQDPGQGLRLIYYSQIVNDFQKGDIAEGYSVSREKKESFPLTVTSAQKNPTAFYLCASSPRTGGTDTQYFGPGTRLTVL.

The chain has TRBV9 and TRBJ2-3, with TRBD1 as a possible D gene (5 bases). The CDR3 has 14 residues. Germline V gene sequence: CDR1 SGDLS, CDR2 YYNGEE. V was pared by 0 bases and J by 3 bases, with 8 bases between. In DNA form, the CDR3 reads TGTGCCAGCAGCGTAGACCAGGGAACAGATACGCAGTATTTT. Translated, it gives CASSVDQGTDTQYF.